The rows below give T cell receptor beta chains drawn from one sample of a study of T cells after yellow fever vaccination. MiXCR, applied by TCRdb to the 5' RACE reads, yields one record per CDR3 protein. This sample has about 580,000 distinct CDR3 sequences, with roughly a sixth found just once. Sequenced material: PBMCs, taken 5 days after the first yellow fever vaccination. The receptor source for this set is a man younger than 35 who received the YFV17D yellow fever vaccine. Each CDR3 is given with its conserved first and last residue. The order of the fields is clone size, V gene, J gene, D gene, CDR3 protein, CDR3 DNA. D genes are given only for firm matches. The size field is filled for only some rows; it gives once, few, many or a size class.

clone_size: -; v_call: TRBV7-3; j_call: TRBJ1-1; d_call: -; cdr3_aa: CASSLRPLGATEAFF; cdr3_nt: TGTGCCAGCAGCTTAAGACCTCTGGGGGCCACTGAAGCTTTCTTT
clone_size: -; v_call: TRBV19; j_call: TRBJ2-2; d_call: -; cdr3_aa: CASSIENQNTGELFF; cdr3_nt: TGTGCCAGTAGTATTGAAAACCAGAACACCGGGGAGCTGTTTTTT
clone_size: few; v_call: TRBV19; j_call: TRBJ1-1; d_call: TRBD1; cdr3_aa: CASSIEMDRGAFF; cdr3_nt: TGTGCCAGTAGTATAGAAATGGACAGGGGAGCTTTCTTT
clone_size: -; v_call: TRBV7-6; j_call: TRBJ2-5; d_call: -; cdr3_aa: CASGGLGRQETQYF; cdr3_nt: TGTGCCAGCGGGGGGTTGGGACGCCAAGAGACCCAGTACTTC
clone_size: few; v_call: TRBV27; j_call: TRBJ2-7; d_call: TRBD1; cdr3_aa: CASERGTGSSYEQYF; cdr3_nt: TGTGCCAGCGAACGCGGGACAGGGAGCTCCTACGAGCAGTACTTC
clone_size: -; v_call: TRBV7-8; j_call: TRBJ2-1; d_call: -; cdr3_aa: CASSLVPFDEQFF; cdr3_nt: TGTGCCAGCAGCTTAGTTCCATTTGATGAGCAGTTCTTC
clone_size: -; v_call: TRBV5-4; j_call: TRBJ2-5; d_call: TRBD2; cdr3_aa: CASSPRSGGAQETQYF; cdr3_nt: TGTGCCAGCAGCCCCCGAAGCGGGGGGGCCCAAGAGACCCAGTACTTC
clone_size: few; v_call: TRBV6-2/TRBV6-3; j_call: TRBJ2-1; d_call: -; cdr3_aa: CASFTFGGPHNEQFF; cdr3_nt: TGTGCCAGTTTCACCTTCGGGGGGCCCCACAATGAGCAGTTCTTC
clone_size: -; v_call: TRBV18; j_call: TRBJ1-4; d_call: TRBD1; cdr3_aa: CASSRGGQRNEKLFF; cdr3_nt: TGTGCCAGCTCGAGAGGGGGACAGCGAAATGAAAAACTGTTTTTT
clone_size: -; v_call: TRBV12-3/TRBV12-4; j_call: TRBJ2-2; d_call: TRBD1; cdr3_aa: CASRRTGSDTGELFF; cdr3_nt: TGTGCCAGCAGGCGGACAGGGTCGGACACCGGGGAGCTGTTTTTT
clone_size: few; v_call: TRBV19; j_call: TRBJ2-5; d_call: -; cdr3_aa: CASSPTIGRTVRTQYF; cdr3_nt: TGTGCCAGTAGTCCCACGATTGGGAGGACGGTCCGGACCCAGTACTTC
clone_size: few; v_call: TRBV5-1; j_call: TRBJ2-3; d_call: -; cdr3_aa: CASMRNGVDTQYF; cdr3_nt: TGCGCCAGTATGAGGAATGGGGTAGATACGCAGTATTTT
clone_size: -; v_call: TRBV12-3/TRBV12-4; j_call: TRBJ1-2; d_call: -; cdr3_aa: CASSSPARGRGYTF; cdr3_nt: TGTGCCAGCAGTTCCCCGGCCCGGGGGCGAGGCTACACCTTC
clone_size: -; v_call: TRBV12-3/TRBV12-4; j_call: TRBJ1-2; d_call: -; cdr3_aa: CASSFTGGGGYTF; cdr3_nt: TGTGCCAGCAGTTTCACTGGGGGTGGGGGCTACACCTTC
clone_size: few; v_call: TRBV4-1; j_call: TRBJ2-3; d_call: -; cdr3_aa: CASSQGLLTNTQYF; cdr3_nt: TGCGCCAGCAGCCAAGGTCTTCTAACGAATACGCAGTATTTT
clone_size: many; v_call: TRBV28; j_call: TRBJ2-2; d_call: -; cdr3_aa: CASTKGQAGGELFF; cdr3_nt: TGTGCCAGCACCAAGGGGCAGGCCGGCGGGGAGCTGTTTTTT
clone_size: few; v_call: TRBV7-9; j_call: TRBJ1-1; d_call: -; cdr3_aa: CASSSAGTAKGAFF; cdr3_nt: TGTGCCAGCAGTTCCGCCGGGACGGCGAAGGGGGCTTTCTTT
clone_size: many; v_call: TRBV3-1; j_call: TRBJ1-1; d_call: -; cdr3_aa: CASSQARGGEAFF; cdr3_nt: TGTGCCAGCAGCCAAGCACGTGGGGGTGAAGCTTTCTTT
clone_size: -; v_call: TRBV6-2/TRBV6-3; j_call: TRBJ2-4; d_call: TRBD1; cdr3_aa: CASTVTGVAKNIQYF; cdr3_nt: TGTGCCAGCACCGTGACAGGGGTAGCCAAAAACATTCAGTACTTC
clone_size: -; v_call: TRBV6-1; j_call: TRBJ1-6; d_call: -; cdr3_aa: CASSELFRVQDSPLHF; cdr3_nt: TGTGCCAGCAGTGAACTATTTCGTGTTCAAGATTCACCCCTCCACTTT
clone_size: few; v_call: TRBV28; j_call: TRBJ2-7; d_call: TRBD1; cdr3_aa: CASSLPRTGGYEQYF; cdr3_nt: TGTGCCAGCAGCCTTCCCCGGACAGGAGGCTACGAGCAGTACTTC
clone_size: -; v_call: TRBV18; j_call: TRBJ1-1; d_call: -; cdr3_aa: CASSPVMAEAFF; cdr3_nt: TGTGCCAGCTCACCAGTGATGGCTGAAGCTTTCTTT
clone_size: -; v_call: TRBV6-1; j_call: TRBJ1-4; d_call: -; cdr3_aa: CASSDQHRSPNEKLFF; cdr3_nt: TGTGCCAGCAGTGACCAACACAGAAGCCCAAATGAAAAACTGTTTTTT
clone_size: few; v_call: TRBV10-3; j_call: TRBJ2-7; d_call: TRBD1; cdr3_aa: CAISEQDRSKEQYF; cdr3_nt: TGTGCCATCAGTGAGCAGGACAGGTCCAAGGAGCAGTACTTC
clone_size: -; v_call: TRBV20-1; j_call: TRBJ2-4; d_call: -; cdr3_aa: CSAKAGSTIQYF; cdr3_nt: TGCAGTGCTAAGGCGGGATCTACCATTCAGTACTTC
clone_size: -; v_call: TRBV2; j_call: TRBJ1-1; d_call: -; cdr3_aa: CASKGTRNTEAFF; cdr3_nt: TGTGCCAGCAAAGGGACGAGGAACACTGAAGCTTTCTTT
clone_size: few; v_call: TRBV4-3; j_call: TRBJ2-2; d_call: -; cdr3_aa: CASSPQTGPAGELFF; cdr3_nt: TGCGCCAGCAGCCCACAGACAGGCCCGGCCGGGGAGCTGTTTTTT
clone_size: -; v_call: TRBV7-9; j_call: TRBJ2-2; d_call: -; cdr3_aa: CASSTGQSTGELFF; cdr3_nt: TGTGCCAGCAGCACCGGACAGAGCACCGGGGAGCTGTTTTTT
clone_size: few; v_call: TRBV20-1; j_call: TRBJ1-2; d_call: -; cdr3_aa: CSAKVAYGYTF; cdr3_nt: TGCAGTGCTAAGGTTGCCTATGGCTACACCTTC
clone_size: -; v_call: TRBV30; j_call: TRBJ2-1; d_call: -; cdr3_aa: CASLGYNNEQFF; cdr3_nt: TGTGCCTCGCTCGGCTATAACAATGAGCAGTTCTTC
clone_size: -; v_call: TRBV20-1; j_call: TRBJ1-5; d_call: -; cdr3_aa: CSARVAGAGDQPQHF; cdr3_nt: TGCAGTGCTAGAGTGGCGGGGGCAGGGGATCAGCCCCAGCATTTT
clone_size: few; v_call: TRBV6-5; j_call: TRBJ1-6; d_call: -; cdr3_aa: CASNYQRNSPLHF; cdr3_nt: TGTGCCAGCAATTACCAGAGAAATTCACCCCTCCACTTT
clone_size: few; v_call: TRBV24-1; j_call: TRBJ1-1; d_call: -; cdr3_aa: CATSYPDTEAFF; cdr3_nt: TGTGCCACCAGTTACCCCGACACTGAAGCTTTCTTT
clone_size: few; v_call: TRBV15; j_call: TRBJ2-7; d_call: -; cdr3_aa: CATSRDVGLYEQYF; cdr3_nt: TGTGCCACCAGCAGAGATGTGGGGCTCTACGAGCAGTACTTC
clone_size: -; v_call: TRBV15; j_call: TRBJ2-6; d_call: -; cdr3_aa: CATSRALAAFSGANVLTF; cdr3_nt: TGTGCCACCAGCAGGGCTCTGGCAGCTTTCTCTGGGGCCAACGTCCTGACTTTC
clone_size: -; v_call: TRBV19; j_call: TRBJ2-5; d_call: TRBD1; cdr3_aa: CASSKTGLETQYF; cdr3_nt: TGTGCCAGTAGCAAGACAGGGCTGGAGACCCAGTACTTC
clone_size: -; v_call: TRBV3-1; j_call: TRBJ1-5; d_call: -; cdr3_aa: CASSPSETNQPQHF; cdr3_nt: TGTGCCAGCAGCCCGAGTGAGACTAATCAGCCCCAGCATTTT
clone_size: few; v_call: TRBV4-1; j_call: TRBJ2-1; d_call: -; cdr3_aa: CASSQVGTSSYNEQFF; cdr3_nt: TGCGCCAGCAGCCAAGTCGGTACCAGCTCCTACAATGAGCAGTTCTTC
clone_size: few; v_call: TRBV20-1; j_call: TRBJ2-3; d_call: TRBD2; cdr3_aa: CSAFQTSGVTDTQYF; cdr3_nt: TGCAGTGCTTTCCAGACTAGCGGGGTCACAGATACGCAGTATTTT
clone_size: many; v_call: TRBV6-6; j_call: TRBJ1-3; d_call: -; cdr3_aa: CASSSSYSGNTIYF; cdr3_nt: TGTGCCAGCAGTTCTAGCTACTCTGGAAACACCATATATTTT
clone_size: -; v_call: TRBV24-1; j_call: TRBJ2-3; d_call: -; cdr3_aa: CATSELATDTQYF; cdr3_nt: TGTGCCACCAGTGAGTTAGCGACAGATACGCAGTATTTT
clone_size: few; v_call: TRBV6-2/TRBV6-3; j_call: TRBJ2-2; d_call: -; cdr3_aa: CASSYAKRAGELFF; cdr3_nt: TGTGCCAGCAGTTACGCAAAGCGGGCCGGGGAGCTGTTTTTT
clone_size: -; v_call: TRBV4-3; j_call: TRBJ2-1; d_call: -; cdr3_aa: CASSPGGGRSNNEQFF; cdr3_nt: TGCGCCAGCAGCCCCGGTGGGGGCAGAAGCAACAATGAGCAGTTCTTC
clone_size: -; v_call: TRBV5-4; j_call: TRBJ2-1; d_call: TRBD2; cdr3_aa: CASSFSGGADNEQFF; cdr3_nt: TGTGCCAGCAGCTTTAGCGGGGGCGCCGACAATGAGCAGTTCTTC
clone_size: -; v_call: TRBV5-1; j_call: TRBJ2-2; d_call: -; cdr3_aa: CASSPRSGKGTGELFF; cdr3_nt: TGCGCCAGCAGTCCCCGATCTGGGAAGGGGACCGGGGAGCTGTTTTTT
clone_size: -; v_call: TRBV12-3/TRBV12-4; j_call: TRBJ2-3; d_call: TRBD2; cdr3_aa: CASSFESLAEREAITDTQYF; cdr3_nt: TGTGCCAGCAGTTTTGAGAGTCTAGCGGAGCGGGAAGCCATCACAGATACGCAGTATTTT
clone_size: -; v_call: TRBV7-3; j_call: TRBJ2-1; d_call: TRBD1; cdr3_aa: CASSTRQGDNEQFF; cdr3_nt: TGTGCCAGCAGCACCCGACAGGGCGACAATGAGCAGTTCTTC
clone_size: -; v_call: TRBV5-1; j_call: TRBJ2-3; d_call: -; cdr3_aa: CASSRDGIRTDTQYF; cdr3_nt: TGCGCCAGCAGCCGGGACGGTATACGCACAGATACGCAGTATTTT
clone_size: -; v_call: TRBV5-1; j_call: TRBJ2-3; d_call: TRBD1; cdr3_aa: CASSFNGQGVDTQYF; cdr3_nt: TGCGCCAGCAGCTTTAACGGACAGGGGGTAGATACGCAGTATTTT
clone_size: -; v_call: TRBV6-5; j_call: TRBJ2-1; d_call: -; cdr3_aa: CASSYSPGVPYNEQFF; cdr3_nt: TGTGCCAGCAGTTACTCCCCCGGGGTACCCTACAATGAGCAGTTCTTC
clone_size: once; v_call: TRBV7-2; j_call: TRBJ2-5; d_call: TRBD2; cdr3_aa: CASSSHIGEGETQYF; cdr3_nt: TGTGCCAGCAGCTCCCATATCGGGGAGGGAGAGACCCAGTACTTC
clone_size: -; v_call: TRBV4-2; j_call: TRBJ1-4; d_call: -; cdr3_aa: CASSQARDSDEKLFF; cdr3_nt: TGTGCCAGCAGCCAAGCCCGGGACTCCGATGAAAAACTGTTTTTT
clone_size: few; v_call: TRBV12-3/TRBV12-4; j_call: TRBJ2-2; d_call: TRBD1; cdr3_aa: CASGGRPGQGTGELFF; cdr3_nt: TGTGCCAGCGGTGGCCGACCGGGACAGGGGACCGGGGAGCTGTTTTTT
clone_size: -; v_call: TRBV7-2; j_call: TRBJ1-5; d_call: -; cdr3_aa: CASSLLEDSNQPQHF; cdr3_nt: TGTGCCAGCAGCTTGTTAGAGGATAGCAATCAGCCCCAGCATTTT
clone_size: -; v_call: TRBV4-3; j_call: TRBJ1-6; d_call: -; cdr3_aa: CASSPGGTPGGPLHF; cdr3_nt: TGCGCCAGCAGCCCCGGGGGGACCCCGGGGGGCCCCCTCCACTTT
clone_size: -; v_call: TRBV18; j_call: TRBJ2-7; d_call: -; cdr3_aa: CASSGSISYEQYF; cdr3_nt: TGTGCCAGCTCAGGTAGCATCTCCTACGAGCAGTACTTC
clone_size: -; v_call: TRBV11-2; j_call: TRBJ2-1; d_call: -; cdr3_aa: CASSLLGSPLNRGNEQFF; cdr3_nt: TGTGCCAGCAGCTTATTGGGATCCCCATTAAATCGGGGCAATGAGCAGTTCTTC
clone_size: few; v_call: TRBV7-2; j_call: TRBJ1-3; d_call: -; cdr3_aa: CASSPGQFTIYF; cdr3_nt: TGTGCCAGCAGCCCAGGACAGTTCACCATATATTTT
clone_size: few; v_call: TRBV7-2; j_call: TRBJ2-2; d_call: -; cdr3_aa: CASSSLLDGLITGELFF; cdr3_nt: TGTGCCAGCAGCTCCCTACTGGACGGACTTATCACCGGGGAGCTGTTTTTT